The clone carrying this TCR beta chain was found a few times. Its antigen is unidentified. This sample is part of a study of cytomegalovirus exposure and HLA in healthy donors. Study in general: In an earlier analysis, around 120 million unique TCR beta sequences were found from approximately 170 million T cells.

Germline trimming cut 2 bases from V and 0 bases from J; bases unmatched to any gene: 10. This CDR3 has 17 amino acids. Germline V lookup: CDR1 SGHRS, CDR2 YFSETQ. The primer mix had 60 Vbeta and 13 Jbeta primers. Method: immunoSEQ multiplex PCR; TCRdb's copy keeps in-frame clones and lacks some. Here the sample spans 100,000 to 150,000 clones, about 74% being singletons. Study findings and constraints: The listing of fewer than 200 TCR beta chains classed them as cytomegalovirus-associated. Data from an earlier analysis indicated that most TCR beta V segments were productive either about 90% or about 30% of the time.

Specimen: PBMCs. The origin of this receptor is a woman in her 50s in good health and CMV-seropositive. The rearrangement links TRBV5-1 to TRBJ1-2; the match to TRBD1 covers 7 bases. As DNA, the CDR3 is TGCGCCAGCAGCTTTACGGGACAGAGCGGAGCTAACTATGGCTACACCTTC. Amino acid sequence: CASSFTGQSGANYGYTF.